The clone carrying this T cell receptor (beta chain) was seen more than once but under ten times. This sample was included in a study of technical replicates of blood from a few donors. The CDR3 sequence is 17 residues long. V was clipped by 1 base and J by 4 bases; unmatched bases: 8. Germline V gives CDR1 LNHNV, CDR2 YYDKDF (reference sequence). Profiled with immunoSEQ multiplex PCR; TCRdb holds only in-frame clones, not every one. This table holds tens of thousands of clones, roughly 94% found once. The rearrangement joins TRBV15 to TRBJ2-2; 8 bases map to TRBD2. Material for sequencing was T cells isolated from PBMCs. This clonotype was obtained from a human donor in good health. The CDR3 nucleotides are TGTGCCACCAGCAGAGGTTTTGGACTAGCAGGCACCGGGGAGCTGTTTTTT. It is translated as CATSRGFGLAGTGELFF.